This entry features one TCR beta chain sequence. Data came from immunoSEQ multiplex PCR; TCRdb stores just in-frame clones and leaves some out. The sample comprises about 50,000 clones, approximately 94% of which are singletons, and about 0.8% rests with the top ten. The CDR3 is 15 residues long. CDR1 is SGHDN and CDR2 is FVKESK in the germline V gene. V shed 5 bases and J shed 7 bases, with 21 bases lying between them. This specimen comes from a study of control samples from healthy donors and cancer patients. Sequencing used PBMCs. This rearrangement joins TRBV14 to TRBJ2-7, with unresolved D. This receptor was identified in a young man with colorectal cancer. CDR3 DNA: TGTGCCAGCAGCTCTTTGGGAAGGGCCGCCGGGGAGCAGTACTTC. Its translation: CASSSLGRAAGEQYF.